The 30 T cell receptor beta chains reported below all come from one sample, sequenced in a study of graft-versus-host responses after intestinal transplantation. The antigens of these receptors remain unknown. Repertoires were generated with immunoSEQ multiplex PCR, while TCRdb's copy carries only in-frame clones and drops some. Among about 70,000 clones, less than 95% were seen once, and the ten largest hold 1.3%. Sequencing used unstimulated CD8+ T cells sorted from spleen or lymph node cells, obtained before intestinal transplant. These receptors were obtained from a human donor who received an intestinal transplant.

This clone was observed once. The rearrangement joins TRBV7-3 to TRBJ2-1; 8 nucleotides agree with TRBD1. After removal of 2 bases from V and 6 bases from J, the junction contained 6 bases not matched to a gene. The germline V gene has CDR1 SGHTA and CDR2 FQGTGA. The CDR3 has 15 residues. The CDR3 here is CASSLGTGYPNEQFF. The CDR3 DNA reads TGTGCCAGCAGCTTAGGGACAGGATACCCCAATGAGCAGTTCTTC.

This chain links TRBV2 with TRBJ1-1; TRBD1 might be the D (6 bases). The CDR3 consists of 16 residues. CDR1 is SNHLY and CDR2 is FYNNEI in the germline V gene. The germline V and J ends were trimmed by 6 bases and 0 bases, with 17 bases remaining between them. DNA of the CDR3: TGTGCCAGCAGGACAGGACTGAGCGGGGTGAACACTGAAGCTTTCTTT. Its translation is CASRTGLSGVNTEAFF.

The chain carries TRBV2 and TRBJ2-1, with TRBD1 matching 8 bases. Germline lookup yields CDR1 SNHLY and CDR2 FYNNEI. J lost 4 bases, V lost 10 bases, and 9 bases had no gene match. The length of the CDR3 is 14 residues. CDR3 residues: CATIGTGGYNEQFF. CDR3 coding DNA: TGTGCCACGATAGGGACAGGCGGGTACAATGAGCAGTTCTTC. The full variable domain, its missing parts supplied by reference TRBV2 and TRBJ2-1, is EPEVTQTPSHQVTQMGQEVILRCVPISNHLYFYWYRQILGQKVEFLVSFYNNEISEKSEIFDDQFSVERPDGSNFTLKIRSTKLEDSAMYFCATIGTGGYNEQFFGPGTRLTVL.

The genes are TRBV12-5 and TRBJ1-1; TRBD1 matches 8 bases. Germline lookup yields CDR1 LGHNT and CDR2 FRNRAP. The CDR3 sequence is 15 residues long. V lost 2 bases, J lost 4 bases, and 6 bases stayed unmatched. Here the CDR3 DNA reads TGTGCTAGTGGTTTGTCGACAGGGGTTGGCACTGAAGCTTTCTTT. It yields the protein CASGLSTGVGTEAFF.

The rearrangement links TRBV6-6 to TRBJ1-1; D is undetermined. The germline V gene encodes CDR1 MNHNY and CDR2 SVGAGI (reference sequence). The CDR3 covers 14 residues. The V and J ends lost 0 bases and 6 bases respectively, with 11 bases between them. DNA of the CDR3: TGTGCCAGCAGTTACTCGGGCCCAAGCCCTGAAGCTTTCTTT. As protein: CASSYSGPSPEAFF.

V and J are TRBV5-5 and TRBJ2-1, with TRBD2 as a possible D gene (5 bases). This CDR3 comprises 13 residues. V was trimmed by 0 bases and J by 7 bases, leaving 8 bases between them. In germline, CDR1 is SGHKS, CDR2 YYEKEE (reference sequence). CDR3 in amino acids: CASSLVGGNEQFF. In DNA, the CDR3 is TGTGCCAGCAGCTTGGTGGGCGGGAATGAGCAGTTCTTC. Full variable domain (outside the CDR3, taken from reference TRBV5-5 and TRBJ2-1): DAGVTQSPTHLIKTRGQQVTLRCSPISGHKSVSWYQQVLGQGPQFIFQYYEKEERGRGNFPDRFSARQFPNYSSELNVNALLLGDSALYLCASSLVGGNEQFFGPGTRLTVL.

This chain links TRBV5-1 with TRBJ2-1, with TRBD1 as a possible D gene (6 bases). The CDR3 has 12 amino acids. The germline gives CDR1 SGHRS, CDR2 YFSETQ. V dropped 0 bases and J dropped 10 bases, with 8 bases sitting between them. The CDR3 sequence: CASSLEGVEQFF. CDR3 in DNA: TGCGCCAGCAGCTTGGAGGGGGTAGAGCAGTTCTTC.

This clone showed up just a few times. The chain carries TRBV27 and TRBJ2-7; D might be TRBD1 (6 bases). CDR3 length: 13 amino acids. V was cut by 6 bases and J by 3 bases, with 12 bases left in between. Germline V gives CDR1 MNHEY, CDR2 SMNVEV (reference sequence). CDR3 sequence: CASSPTGYYEQYF. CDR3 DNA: TGTGCCAGCAGCCCAACAGGGTACTACGAGCAGTACTTC.

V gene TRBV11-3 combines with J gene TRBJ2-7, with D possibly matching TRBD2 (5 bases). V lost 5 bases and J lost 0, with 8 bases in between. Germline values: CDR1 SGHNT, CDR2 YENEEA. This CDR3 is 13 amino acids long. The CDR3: CASSQTTSYEQYF. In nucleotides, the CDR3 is TGTGCCAGCAGCCAGACTACCTCCTACGAGCAGTACTTC.

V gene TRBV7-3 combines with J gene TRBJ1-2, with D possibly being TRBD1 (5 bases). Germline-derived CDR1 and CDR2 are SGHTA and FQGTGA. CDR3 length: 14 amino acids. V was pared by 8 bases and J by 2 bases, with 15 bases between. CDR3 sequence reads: CASRGRILNYGYTF. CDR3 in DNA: TGTGCCAGCCGGGGGAGGATACTCAACTATGGCTACACCTTC. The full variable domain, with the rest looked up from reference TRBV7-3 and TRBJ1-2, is GAGVSQTPSNKVTEKGKYVELRCDPISGHTALYWYRQSLGQGPEFLIYFQGTGAADDSGLPNDRFFAVRPEGSVSTLKIQRTERGDSAVYLCASRGRILNYGYTFGSGTRLTVV.

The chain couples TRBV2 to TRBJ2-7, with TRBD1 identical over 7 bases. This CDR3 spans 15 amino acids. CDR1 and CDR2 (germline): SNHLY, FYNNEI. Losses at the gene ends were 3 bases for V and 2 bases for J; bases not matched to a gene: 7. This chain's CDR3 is CASSENRGPTYEQYF. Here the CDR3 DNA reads TGTGCCAGCAGTGAGAACAGGGGCCCGACCTACGAGCAGTACTTC.

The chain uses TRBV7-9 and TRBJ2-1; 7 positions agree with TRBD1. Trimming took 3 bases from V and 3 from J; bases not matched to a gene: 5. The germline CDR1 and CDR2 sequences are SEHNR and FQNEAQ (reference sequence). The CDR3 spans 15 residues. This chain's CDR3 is CASSFTGENYNEQFF. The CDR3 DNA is TGTGCCAGCAGCTTCACAGGGGAGAACTACAATGAGCAGTTCTTC.

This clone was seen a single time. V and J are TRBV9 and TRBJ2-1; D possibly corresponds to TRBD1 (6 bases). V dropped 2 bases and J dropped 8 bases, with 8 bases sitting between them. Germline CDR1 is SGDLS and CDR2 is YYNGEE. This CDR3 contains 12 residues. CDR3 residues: CASSVGQHEQFF. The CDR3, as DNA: TGTGCCAGCAGCGTTGGACAGCATGAGCAGTTCTTC.

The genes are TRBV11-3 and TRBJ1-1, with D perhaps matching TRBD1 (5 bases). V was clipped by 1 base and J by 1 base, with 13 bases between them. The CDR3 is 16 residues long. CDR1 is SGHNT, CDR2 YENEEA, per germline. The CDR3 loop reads CASSLGRADSNTEAFF. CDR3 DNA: TGTGCCAGCAGCTTAGGCAGGGCCGATTCGAACACTGAAGCTTTCTTT.

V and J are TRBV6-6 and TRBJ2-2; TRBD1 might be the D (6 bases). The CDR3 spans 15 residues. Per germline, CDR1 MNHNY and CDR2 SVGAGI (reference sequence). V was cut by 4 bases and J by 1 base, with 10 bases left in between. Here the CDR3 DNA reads TGTGCCAGCAGTTTGGCAGGGGTGAACACCGGGGAGCTGTTTTTT. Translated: CASSLAGVNTGELFF.

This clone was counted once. This chain's CDR3 is CASSEWLVGNEQFF. As DNA, the CDR3 is TGTGCCAGCAGTGAATGGCTAGTCGGGAATGAGCAGTTCTTC. The chain links TRBV6-1 to TRBJ2-1; unclear D gene. CDR1 MNHNS and CDR2 SASEGT come from the germline V gene. V was cut by 2 bases and J by 7 bases, with 12 bases left in between. This CDR3 region has 14 residues.

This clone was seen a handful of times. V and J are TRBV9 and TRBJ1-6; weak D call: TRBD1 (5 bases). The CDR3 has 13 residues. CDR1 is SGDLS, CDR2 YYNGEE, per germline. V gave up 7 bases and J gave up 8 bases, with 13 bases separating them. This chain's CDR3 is CASSERDYSPLHF. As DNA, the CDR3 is TGTGCCAGCTCGGAGAGGGACTATTCACCCCTCCACTTT.

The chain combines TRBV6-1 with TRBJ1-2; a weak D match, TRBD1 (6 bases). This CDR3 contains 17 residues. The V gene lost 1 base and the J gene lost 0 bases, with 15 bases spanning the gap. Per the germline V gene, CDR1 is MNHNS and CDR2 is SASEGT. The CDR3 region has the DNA TGTGCCAGCAGTGAAGACACCCCAGGGGCGGCTAACTATGGCTACACCTTC. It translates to CASSEDTPGAANYGYTF.

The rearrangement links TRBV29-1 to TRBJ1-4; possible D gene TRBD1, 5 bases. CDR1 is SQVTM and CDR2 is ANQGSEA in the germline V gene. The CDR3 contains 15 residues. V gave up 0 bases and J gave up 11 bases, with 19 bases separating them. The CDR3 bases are TGCAGCGTTGAAGACCCAGGGTACCCGGCCTACAAACTGTTTTTT. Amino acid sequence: CSVEDPGYPAYKLFF.

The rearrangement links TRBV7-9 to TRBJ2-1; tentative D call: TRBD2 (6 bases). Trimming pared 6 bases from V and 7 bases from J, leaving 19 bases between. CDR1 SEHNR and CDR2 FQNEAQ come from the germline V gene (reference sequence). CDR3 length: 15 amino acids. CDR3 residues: CASRPLAAPENEQFF. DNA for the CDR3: TGTGCCAGCAGACCACTAGCAGCCCCTGAGAATGAGCAGTTCTTC.

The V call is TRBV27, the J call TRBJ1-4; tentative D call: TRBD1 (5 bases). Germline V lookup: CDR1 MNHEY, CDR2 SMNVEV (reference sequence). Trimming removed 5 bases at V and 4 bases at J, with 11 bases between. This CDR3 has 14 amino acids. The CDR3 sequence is CASSPDRINEKLFF. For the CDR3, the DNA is TGTGCCAGCAGTCCCGACAGAATTAATGAAAAACTGTTTTTT.

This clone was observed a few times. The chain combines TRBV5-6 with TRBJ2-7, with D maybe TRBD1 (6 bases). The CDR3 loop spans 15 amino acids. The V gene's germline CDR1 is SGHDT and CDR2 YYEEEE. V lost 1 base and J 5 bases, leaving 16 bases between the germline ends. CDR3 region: CASSLTHTGIHEQYF. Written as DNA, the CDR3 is TGTGCCAGCAGCTTGACCCACACAGGGATCCACGAGCAGTACTTC. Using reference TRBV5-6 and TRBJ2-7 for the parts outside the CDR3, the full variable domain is DAGVTQSPTHLIKTRGQQVTLRCSPKSGHDTVSWYQQALGQGPQFIFQYYEEEERQRGNFPDRFSGHQFPNYSSELNVNALLLGDSALYLCASSLTHTGIHEQYFGPGTRLTVT.

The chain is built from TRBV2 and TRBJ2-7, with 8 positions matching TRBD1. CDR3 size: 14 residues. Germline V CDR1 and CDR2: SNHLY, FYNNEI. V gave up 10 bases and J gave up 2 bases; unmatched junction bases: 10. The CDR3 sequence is CATVGTGQTYEQYF. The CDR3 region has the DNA TGTGCCACCGTCGGGACAGGTCAAACCTACGAGCAGTACTTC.

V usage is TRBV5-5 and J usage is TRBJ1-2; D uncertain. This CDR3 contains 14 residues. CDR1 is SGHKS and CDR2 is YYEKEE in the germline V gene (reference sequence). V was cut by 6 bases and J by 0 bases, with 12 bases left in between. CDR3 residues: CASIQVLANYGYTF. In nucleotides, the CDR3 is TGTGCCAGCATCCAGGTATTAGCTAACTATGGCTACACCTTC.

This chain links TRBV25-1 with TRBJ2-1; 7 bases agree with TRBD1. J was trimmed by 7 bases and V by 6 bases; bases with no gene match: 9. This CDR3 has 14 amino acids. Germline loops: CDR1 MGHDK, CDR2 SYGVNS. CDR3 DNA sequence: TGTGCCAGCAGGACAGGACAGGAGGAAAATGAGCAGTTCTTC. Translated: CASRTGQEENEQFF.

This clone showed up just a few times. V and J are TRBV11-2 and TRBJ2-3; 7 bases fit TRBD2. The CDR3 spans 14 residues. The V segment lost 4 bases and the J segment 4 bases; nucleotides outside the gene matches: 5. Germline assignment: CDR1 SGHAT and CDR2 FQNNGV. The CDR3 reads CASSYGLVPDTQYF. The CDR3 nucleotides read TGTGCCAGCAGCTACGGACTAGTCCCAGATACGCAGTATTTT.

In DNA, the CDR3 is TGTGCCAGCAGTGAGGACACCTACTACGAGCAGTACTTC. Its translation is CASSEDTYYEQYF. The chain combines TRBV6-1 with TRBJ2-7, with D possibly matching TRBD1 (5 bases). Germline V gene data show CDR1 as MNHNS and CDR2 as SASEGT. V was clipped by 3 bases and J by 3 bases, with 9 bases between them. This CDR3 contains 13 residues.

CDR3 amino acids: CASSLFGQGANYGYTF. The CDR3 nucleotides are TGTGCCAGCAGCTTATTCGGACAGGGGGCTAACTATGGCTACACCTTC. The J gene is TRBJ1-2, the V gene TRBV7-8, with 10 bases identical to TRBD1. Per the germline V gene, CDR1 is SGHVS and CDR2 is FQNEAQ. CDR3 length: 16 residues. Germline trimming cut 2 bases from V and 0 bases from J; bases unmatched to any gene: 3.

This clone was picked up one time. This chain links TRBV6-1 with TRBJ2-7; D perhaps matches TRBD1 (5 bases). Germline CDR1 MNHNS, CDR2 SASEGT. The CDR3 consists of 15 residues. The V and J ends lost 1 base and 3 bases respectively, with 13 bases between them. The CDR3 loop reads CASSEEGSFYYEQYF. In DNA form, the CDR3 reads TGTGCCAGCAGTGAAGAGGGGTCTTTCTACTACGAGCAGTACTTC.

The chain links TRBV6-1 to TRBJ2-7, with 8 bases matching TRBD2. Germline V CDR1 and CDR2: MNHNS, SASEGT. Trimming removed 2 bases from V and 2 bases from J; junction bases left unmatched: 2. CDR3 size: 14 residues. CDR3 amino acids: CASSERTSTYEQYF. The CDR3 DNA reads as TGTGCCAGCAGTGAACGGACTAGCACCTACGAGCAGTACTTC.